Below are 22 T cell receptor beta chains sequenced from a single sample in a study of T cell repertoires in aging, cancer and after chemotherapy. Multiplex touch-down PCR with TRB-A/B primers amplified rearranged V-D-J TRB sequences. Each CDR3 protein gets one entry after TCRdb re-called the multiplex PCR reads with MiXCR. This table has 10,000 or so distinct CDR3 sequences, over 25% appearing once. TCR beta rearrangements were amplified from peripheral blood genomic DNA. Sequencing was done on a sample of blood. Receptors were obtained from a human donor in good health. The donor label of this sample is uncertain.

The chain couples TRBV4-3 to TRBJ2-3; no firm D call. V was pared by 1 base and J by 2 bases, with 19 bases between. The CDR3 is 18 residues long. Germline values: CDR1 LGHNA, CDR2 YSLEER. CDR3 nucleotide sequence: TGCGCCAGCAGCCAAGCGGGCGTGGCTGGTGCCAACACAGATACGCAGTATTTT. It specifies CASSQAGVAGANTDTQYF.

The chain employs TRBV6-2 or TRBV6-3 and TRBJ2-3; 12 bases align to TRBD2. This CDR3 spans 16 amino acids. Germline values: CDR1 MNHEY, CDR2 SVGEGT. Trimming took 5 bases from V and 7 from J; bases not matched to a gene: 10. CDR3 sequence: CASSDDLAGGPNTQYF. CDR3 DNA: TGTGCCAGCAGTGACGATCTAGCGGGGGGGCCAAATACGCAGTATTTT.

The sample holds a few counts of this clonotype. CDR3 nucleotides: TGTGCCAGCAGTGCTCAACTAGCGGGCACAGATACGCAGTATTTT. Protein: CASSAQLAGTDTQYF. This chain links TRBV27 with TRBJ2-3; 8 nucleotides agree with TRBD2. Per germline, CDR1 MNHEY and CDR2 SMNVEV (reference sequence). Trimming removed 5 bases from V and 1 base from J; junction bases left unmatched: 5. The length of the CDR3 is 15 residues.

The genes are TRBV6-1 and TRBJ2-5, with TRBD2 matching over 7 bases. The CDR3 consists of 18 residues. CDR1 is MNHNS, CDR2 SASEGT, per germline. V was clipped by 5 bases and J by 5 bases; unmatched bases: 20. The CDR3 DNA sequence: TGTGCCAGCAGTTACGGGAGGAACGGGCCGAAAGTGTGGGAGACCCAGTACTTC. It codes for CASSYGRNGPKVWETQYF.

This clonotype was detected only a few times. The V call is TRBV6-2 or TRBV6-3, the J call TRBJ2-4; 8 positions agree with TRBD2. The CDR3 is 13 residues long. Germline V gene sequence: CDR1 MNHEY, CDR2 SVGEGT. V lost 6 bases to trimming and J lost 6 bases; unmatched junction nucleotides: 4. The CDR3 DNA is TGTGCCAGCAGAAAACGGGGGGGAAACATTCAGTACTTC. Encoded protein: CASRKRGGNIQYF.

This clonotype is labeled as medium-sized (0.01 to 0.1%). The genes are TRBV29-1 and TRBJ2-5; no clear D gene. This CDR3 is 13 amino acids long. V lost 5 bases and J 1 base, leaving 11 bases between the germline ends. Germline V gene lookup returns CDR1 SQVTM and CDR2 ANQGSEA. CDR3 DNA: TGCAGCGTTTGGCTCTCCCCCCAAGAGACCCAGTACTTC. It translates to CSVWLSPQETQYF.

This clonotype came up a few times. The chain has TRBV5-4 and TRBJ2-1, with TRBD1 as a possible D gene (6 bases). With 4 bases removed from V and 5 bases from J, the gap between germline ends came to 13 bases. The CDR3 contains 14 residues. The germline V gene has CDR1 SGHNT and CDR2 YYREEE (reference sequence). The CDR3: CASSPRQVHNEQFF. DNA for the CDR3: TGTGCCAGCAGCCCTCGACAGGTCCACAATGAGCAGTTCTTC.

In this sample, this clonotype turned up once. This chain joins TRBV11-1 and TRBJ2-7; TRBD2 is a possible D gene (5 bases). The CDR3 is 16 residues long. Germline CDR1 reads SGHAT; CDR2 reads FQDESV (reference sequence). Deletions cut 1 base from V and 2 bases from J, with 15 bases between. The DNA of the CDR3 is TGTGCCAGCAGCTTAGATAGGCCTAGCAGACCCTACGAGCAGTACTTC. Protein: CASSLDRPSRPYEQYF.

The chain has TRBV19 and TRBJ2-3; 14 positions match TRBD2. The germline V gene has CDR1 LNHDA and CDR2 SQIVND (reference sequence). This CDR3 is built from 17 residues. V was pared by 2 bases and J by 2 bases, with 3 bases of the junction left unmatched. The CDR3 sequence is CASSIRGLAGDTDTQYF. The CDR3 coding sequence is TGTGCCAGTAGTATAAGGGGACTAGCGGGAGACACAGATACGCAGTATTTT.

This clonotype was observed a handful of times. This sequence joins TRBV12-3 or TRBV12-4 and TRBJ2-3; D not certain. V was cut by 5 bases and J by 6 bases, with 9 bases left in between. The CDR3 is 12 amino acids. The CDR3 here is CASSLMWDTQYF. The CDR3 nucleotides are TGTGCCAGCAGTCTTATGTGGGATACGCAGTATTTT.

This clonotype has more than one count but fewer than ten. V is TRBV27 and J is TRBJ2-3, with TRBD1 as a possible D gene (6 bases). Trimming pared 8 bases from V and 4 bases from J, leaving 19 bases between. The length of the CDR3 is 15 residues. CDR1 MNHEY and CDR2 SMNVEV come from the germline V gene (reference sequence). CDR3 protein: CASGDTGIKSDTQYF. In DNA, the CDR3 is TGTGCCAGCGGGGATACAGGGATTAAGTCAGATACGCAGTATTTT.

The chain couples TRBV12-3 or TRBV12-4 to TRBJ2-2; 9 bases agree with TRBD1. J gave up 7 bases and V 7 bases, and 13 bases lay outside the gene matches. The CDR3 is 16 residues long. Written as DNA, the CDR3 is TGTGCCAGCATGCAGACAGGGGGGCGAGATGGCGGGGAGCTGTTTTTT. Protein: CASMQTGGRDGGELFF.

By sample fraction, this clonotype is medium-sized (0.01 to 0.1%). V and J are TRBV19 and TRBJ2-1, with D perhaps matching TRBD1 (5 bases). Trimming cost V 1 base and J 6 bases, with 7 bases left between them. The CDR3 is made up of 13 amino acids. CDR1 and CDR2 from the germline V gene are LNHDA and SQIVND (reference sequence). Here the CDR3 DNA reads TGTGCCAGTAGTATAGTGACAGCCAATGAGCAGTTCTTC. It specifies CASSIVTANEQFF.

The chain is built from TRBV6-5 and TRBJ2-7, with D tentatively TRBD2 (5 bases). The V gene lost 3 bases and the J gene lost 3 bases, with 15 bases spanning the gap. The CDR3 is made up of 15 amino acids. CDR1 and CDR2 from the germline V gene are MNHEY and SVGAGI. The CDR3 reads CASSYLGLGNYEQYF. The CDR3 nucleotides read TGTGCCAGCAGTTATCTTGGGCTCGGGAACTACGAGCAGTACTTC.

This clonotype is medium-sized. This chain connects TRBV6-6 to TRBJ2-2; no clear D gene. Looked up from germline, CDR1 is MNHNY and CDR2 is SVGAGI (reference sequence). V was shortened by 2 bases and J by 5 bases, with 3 bases between the two germline ends. The CDR3 totals 12 residues. The chain's CDR3 is CASSYGTGELFF. The CDR3 DNA reads TGTGCCAGCAGTTACGGGACCGGGGAGCTGTTTTTT.

This clonotype showed up just a few times. This sequence joins TRBV30 and TRBJ1-3; D possibly corresponds to TRBD1 (5 bases). Trimming stripped 0 bases from V and 0 bases from J, with 9 bases between. This CDR3 has 15 amino acids. The V gene's germline CDR1 is GTSNPN and CDR2 SVGIG (reference sequence). Written as DNA, the CDR3 is TGTGCCTGGAGTGTTCCAGGGTTCTCTGGAAACACCATATATTTT. Its translation is CAWSVPGFSGNTIYF.

This clonotype turned up a few times. This chain uses TRBV20-1 with TRBJ2-1, with D possibly matching TRBD2 (5 bases). Germline V CDR1 and CDR2: DFQATT, SNEGSKA (reference sequence). V was trimmed by 6 bases and J by 4 bases, leaving 10 bases between them. The CDR3 totals 12 residues. For the CDR3, the DNA is TGCAGTGCCCCGGACTGGTACAATGAGCAGTTCTTC. Amino acid sequence: CSAPDWYNEQFF.

By share, this clonotype ranks as medium-sized (0.01 to 0.1%). The chain joins TRBV15 to TRBJ1-4, with no clear D. CDR3 length: 15 amino acids. Trimming pared 0 bases from V and 5 bases from J, leaving 10 bases between. In germline, CDR1 is LNHNV, CDR2 YYDKDF (reference sequence). CDR3 protein: CATSRERQRNEKLFF. The CDR3 nucleotides are TGTGCCACCAGCAGAGAACGTCAGAGAAATGAAAAACTGTTTTTT.

The V and J genes are TRBV6-1 and TRBJ1-6, with D possibly TRBD1 on 5 matching bases. This CDR3 contains 14 residues. With 10 bases removed from V and 1 base from J, the gap between germline ends came to 11 bases. CDR1 is MNHNS and CDR2 is SASEGT in the germline V gene. CDR3 region: CAIRGGSYNSPLHF. The CDR3 nucleotides are TGTGCCATCCGCGGGGGGTCCTATAATTCACCCCTCCACTTT.

The gene calls are TRBV20-1 and TRBJ2-3; 7 bases fit TRBD2. There are 14 residues in the CDR3. V trimming: 3 bases; J trimming: 4 bases; junction bases outside the gene matches: 7. CDR1 is DFQATT, CDR2 SNEGSKA, per germline (reference sequence). This chain's CDR3 is CSASRSAGADTQYF. In DNA, the CDR3 is TGCAGTGCTAGTCGGTCGGCGGGAGCAGATACGCAGTATTTT.

This rearrangement joins TRBV10-3 to TRBJ1-6, with D hard to call. Germline CDR1 is ENHRY and CDR2 is SYGVKD. Trimming took off 6 bases at V and 5 bases at J, with 11 bases between the two ends. The CDR3 loop spans 14 amino acids. The CDR3 is CAIRRTDDNSPLHF. CDR3 in DNA: TGTGCCATCAGGAGGACCGATGATAATTCACCCCTCCACTTT.

Judged by abundance, this clonotype is medium-sized. The chain carries TRBV6-5 and TRBJ2-7; D uncertain. This CDR3 comprises 12 residues. In germline, CDR1 is MNHEY, CDR2 SVGAGI. The V and J ends lost 4 bases and 3 bases respectively, with 7 bases between them. The CDR3 protein is CASSSPIYEQYF. The DNA for the CDR3 is TGTGCCAGCAGTTCGCCGATCTACGAGCAGTACTTC.